This TCR beta chain was obtained from a study of shared clonotypes between healthy human individuals. For the study at large: Each donor's CD8 memory used one plate, CD8 naive two, each CD4 subset three.

Germline lookup yields CDR1 SGHDN and CDR2 FVKESK. The CDR3 is 14 amino acids. V lost 3 bases to trimming and J lost 8 bases, with 13 bases between them. Assay execution proceeded at the deep level. The authors' processing: ImmunoSEQ supplied junction-only sequences lacking quality scores, so filtering was different. The assay was immunoSEQ multiplex PCR, and TCRdb's table has in-frame clones only and misses some. That table supplies the V and J calls and clone size; D and trimming were determined from the DNA. Of about 680,000 clones listed, around four fifths are singletons. Every donor, a Caucasian adult, lived in Nashville, Tennessee.

The source is a woman aged 25 to 39 in good health. This chain uses TRBV14 with TRBJ1-4; TRBD1 might be the D (6 bases). Input material: memory CD4+ T cells sorted from blood. Specified subset: CD45RA-negative fraction. CDR3 nucleotide sequence: TGTGCCAGCAGCCACCCAGGGGTGCCCGAAAAACTGTTTTTT. It is translated as CASSHPGVPEKLFF.